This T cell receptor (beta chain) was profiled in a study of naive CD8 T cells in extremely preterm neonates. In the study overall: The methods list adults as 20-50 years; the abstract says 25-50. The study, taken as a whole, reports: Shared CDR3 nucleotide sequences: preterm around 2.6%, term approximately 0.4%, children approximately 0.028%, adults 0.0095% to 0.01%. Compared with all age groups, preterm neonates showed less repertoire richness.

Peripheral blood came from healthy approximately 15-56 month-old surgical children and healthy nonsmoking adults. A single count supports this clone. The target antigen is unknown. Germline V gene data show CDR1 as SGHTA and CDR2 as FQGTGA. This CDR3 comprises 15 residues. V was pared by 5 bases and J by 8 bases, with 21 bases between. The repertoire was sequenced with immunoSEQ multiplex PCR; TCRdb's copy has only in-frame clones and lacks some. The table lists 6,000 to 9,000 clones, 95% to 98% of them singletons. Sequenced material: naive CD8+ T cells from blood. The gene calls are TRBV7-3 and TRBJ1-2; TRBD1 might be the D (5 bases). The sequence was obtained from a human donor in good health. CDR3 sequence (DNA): TGTGCCAGCAGCAAGGACACTTTAGGGGATAAGGGCTACACCTTC. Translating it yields CASSKDTLGDKGYTF.